The 7 T cell receptor beta chains presented below share a single source sample, sequenced in a study of blood T cell repertoires in COVID-19. Sequenced by immunoSEQ multiplex PCR; TCRdb stores in-frame clones only, minus some. The table has a few hundred thousand clones, 90% seen once. The material sequenced was peripheral blood. These receptors all come from a woman in her sixties with COVID-19, enrolled during active disease.

The chain joins TRBV5-5 to TRBJ1-5, with 8 nucleotides matching TRBD1. J lost 7 bases, V lost 4 bases, and 7 bases had no gene match. Germline loops: CDR1 SGHKS, CDR2 YYEKEE (reference sequence). CDR3 length: 14 residues. CDR3 coding DNA: TGTGCCAGCAGCCTAACAGGGGGTCGACAGCCCCAGCATTTT. As protein: CASSLTGGRQPQHF. The full variable domain, with the rest looked up from reference TRBV5-5 and TRBJ1-5, is DAGVTQSPTHLIKTRGQQVTLRCSPISGHKSVSWYQQVLGQGPQFIFQYYEKEERGRGNFPDRFSARQFPNYSSELNVNALLLGDSALYLCASSLTGGRQPQHFGDGTRLSIL.

This CDR3 is CASSEVTDGQSPLHF. As DNA, the CDR3 is TGTGCCAGCAGTGAAGTTACAGACGGTCAGTCACCCCTCCACTTT. The genes are TRBV6-1 and TRBJ1-6; D ambiguous. The CDR3 sequence is 15 residues long. V was trimmed by 1 base and J by 10 bases, leaving 14 bases between them. CDR1 MNHNS and CDR2 SASEGT come from the germline V gene.

The chain carries TRBV7-9 and TRBJ2-7; 11 bases map to TRBD2. The CDR3 is 15 residues long. Germline-derived CDR1 and CDR2 are SEHNR and FQNEAQ (reference sequence). V shed 3 bases and J 3 bases; nucleotides not matched to a gene: 4. This CDR3 is CASSFSGTSGYEQYF. The CDR3 nucleotides are TGTGCCAGCAGCTTTTCCGGGACTAGCGGCTACGAGCAGTACTTC. Drawing the rest from reference TRBV7-9 and TRBJ2-7, the complete variable domain is DTGVSQNPRHKITKRGQNVTFRCDPISEHNRLYWYRQTLGQGPEFLTYFQNEAQLEKSRLLSDRFSAERPKGSFSTLEIQRTEQGDSAMYLCASSFSGTSGYEQYFGPGTRLTVT.

The V gene is TRBV12-5, the J gene TRBJ2-3, with 12 bases that match TRBD2. Germline V CDR1 and CDR2: LGHNT, FRNRAP. The CDR3 is made up of 23 amino acids. After removal of 2 bases from V and 2 bases from J, the junction contained 23 bases not matched to a gene. CDR3 in amino acids: CASGLSRLAGDSNQLKYTDTQYF. The DNA for the CDR3 is TGTGCTAGTGGTTTGTCCCGACTAGCGGGGGACTCGAACCAACTAAAATACACAGATACGCAGTATTTT.

This clone has only one observation. The genes are TRBV5-4 and TRBJ2-7, with a tentative D call TRBD1 (6 bases). Germline CDR1 reads SGHNT; CDR2 reads YYREEE (reference sequence). The V and J ends lost 0 bases and 6 bases respectively, with 7 bases between them. This CDR3 spans 12 amino acids. CDR3 sequence (DNA): TGTGCCAGCAGCTTGGACAGGGCCGAGCAGTACTTC. As protein: CASSLDRAEQYF.

The chain recombines TRBV9 with TRBJ1-1; TRBD1 is a possible D gene (6 bases). The V end lost 4 bases, the J end lost 4 bases, and 14 bases lay between the germline ends. The CDR3 sequence is 14 residues long. Germline CDR1 reads SGDLS; CDR2 reads YYNGEE. The CDR3: CASSTRQESTEAFF. The CDR3, as DNA: TGTGCCAGCAGCACACGACAGGAATCCACTGAAGCTTTCTTT.

The DNA of the CDR3 is TGTGCCACCAGCAGAGATTGGAGCTCCCCCTACGAGCAGTACTTC. It codes for CATSRDWSSPYEQYF. The chain uses TRBV15 and TRBJ2-7, with D hard to call. This CDR3 has 15 residues. The V and J ends lost 0 bases and 2 bases respectively, with 11 bases between them. Germline CDR1 LNHNV, CDR2 YYDKDF (reference sequence).